The rows below give T cell receptor beta chains drawn from one sample of a study of T-cell memory formation after mild COVID-19. TCRdb ran MiXCR on the 5' RACE reads and lists one entry per CDR3 protein. The table includes fewer than 95,000 distinct CDR3 sequences, about 15% detected once. The sequenced material came from PBMCs or a T cell subset sorted from them (not recorded which). The source is a man aged 18 to 30 who had mild COVID-19 (a few samples of this study predate the infection). Cell type and time point are not known. CDR3s include the opening cysteine and the closing phenylalanine or tryptophan. D genes are given only for firm matches. Not all rows give a size; the values are once, few, many and, for expanded clones, a class.

D	J	V	size	DNA	CDR3
.	TRBJ1-1	TRBV12-3/TRBV12-4	.	TGTGCCAGCACCCCGGGGAGGAACACTGAAGCTTTCTTT	CASTPGRNTEAFF
.	TRBJ2-1	TRBV20-1	many	TGCAGCGGGGACTCCTACAATGAGCAGTTCTTC	CSGDSYNEQFF
.	TRBJ2-3	TRBV10-2	.	TGCGCCAGCGGGGGGGGCCCAGATACGCAGTATTTT	CASGGGPDTQYF
TRBD1	TRBJ1-1	TRBV6-5	many	TGTGCCAGCAGTTACTCCGACAGGGGGCCTGAAGCTTTCTTT	CASSYSDRGPEAFF
.	TRBJ1-1	TRBV27	few	TGTGCCAGCAGTCGCTACATGAACACTGAAGCTTTCTTT	CASSRYMNTEAFF
.	TRBJ2-6	TRBV4-2	.	TGTGCCAGCAGCCAAGATGACACTCCCTCTGGGGCCAACGTCCTGACTTTC	CASSQDDTPSGANVLTF
.	TRBJ1-2	TRBV20-1	.	TGCAGTGCTAACGAGTTATTCGGCAGGGGTTACGGTGGCTACACCTTC	CSANELFGRGYGGYTF
.	TRBJ2-3	TRBV29-1	.	TGCAGCGTGGGCCACGGGGGAACAGATACGCAGTATTTT	CSVGHGGTDTQYF
.	TRBJ2-7	TRBV20-1	.	TGCAGTGCTGAACCCCAGGGATACGAGCAGTACTTC	CSAEPQGYEQYF
TRBD1	TRBJ2-2	TRBV29-1	.	TGCAGCGTAGAGACAGGGTGTCCCACGGAGCTGTTTTTT	CSVETGCPTELFF
TRBD2	TRBJ2-3	TRBV5-1	.	TGCGCCAGCAGCTTTTACGGGGGGAAGACAGATACGCAGTATTTT	CASSFYGGKTDTQYF
.	TRBJ1-2	TRBV4-3	.	TGCGCCAGCAGCCAAGATGCGACAGCCCTCTATGGCTACACCTTC	CASSQDATALYGYTF
.	TRBJ2-2	TRBV7-9	few	TGTGCCAGCAGCGCCACAGCAACCGGGGAGCTGTTTTTT	CASSATATGELFF
.	TRBJ2-2	TRBV4-3	.	TGCGCCAGCAGCCAAGAAGCCAGGGGGAACACCGGGGAGCTGTTTTTT	CASSQEARGNTGELFF
.	TRBJ2-1	TRBV20-1	.	TGCAGTGCTAGAGAGCGGGGAAGATACAATGAGCAGTTCTTC	CSARERGRYNEQFF
.	TRBJ2-3	TRBV12-3/TRBV12-4	.	TGTGCCAGCAACTTGGAGGGGGGTCCCACAGATACGCAGTATTTT	CASNLEGGPTDTQYF
.	TRBJ2-6	TRBV12-3/TRBV12-4	.	TGTGCCAGCAGGCCCAGCTCTGGGGCCAACGTCCTGACTTTC	CASRPSSGANVLTF
.	TRBJ1-1	TRBV25-1	few	TGTGCCAGCAGTGCGAACAGAGGCACTGAAGCTTTCTTT	CASSANRGTEAFF
.	TRBJ2-3	TRBV11-2	few	TGTGCCAGCACCCGAGGGGGGCCCCAGAGTACGCAGTATTTT	CASTRGGPQSTQYF
.	TRBJ1-6	TRBV4-1	few	TGCGCCAGCAGCCAAGATAGGACGGACGGTTCACCCCTCCACTTT	CASSQDRTDGSPLHF
.	TRBJ2-3	TRBV20-1	many	TGCAGTGCTAGAGATCATGCGGGGCCCACAGATACGCAGTATTTT	CSARDHAGPTDTQYF
.	TRBJ2-1	TRBV13	.	TGTGCCAGCTCAGAAGGGAGACAAAACTACAATGAGCAGTTCTTC	CASSEGRQNYNEQFF
.	TRBJ2-1	TRBV5-6	.	TGTGCCAGCAGCGGGACGGACTACTACAGGAATGAGCAGTTCTTC	CASSGTDYYRNEQFF
.	TRBJ1-4	TRBV27	once	TGTGCCAGCAGTCTCCGGGGCAGGTTTACGCTAGGTGAAAAACTGTTTTTT	CASSLRGRFTLGEKLFF
.	TRBJ1-6	TRBV5-4	.	TGTGCCAGCAGCTGGGGGACATGGCAGCGTTCACCCCTCCACTTT	CASSWGTWQRSPLHF
.	TRBJ1-5	TRBV6-5	few	TGTGCCAGCAGCCCAACAGGGCCCAATCAGCCCCAGCATTTT	CASSPTGPNQPQHF
.	TRBJ2-7	TRBV19	few	TGTGCCAGTAGTATAGAGACAGGACCCGAGCAGTACTTC	CASSIETGPEQYF
.	TRBJ2-2	TRBV29-1	many	TGCAGCGTTGGTGCCCCTGGGGCAGGCACCGGGGAGCTGTTTTTT	CSVGAPGAGTGELFF
.	TRBJ2-1	TRBV5-1	.	TGCGCCAGCAGCTTGCGGGGGCCCGAGCAGTTCTTC	CASSLRGPEQFF
TRBD1	TRBJ1-6	TRBV6-2/TRBV6-3	few	TGTGCCAGCAGTTACTCGATTACTTCCGGGACAGGGGAAAATTCACCCCTCCACTTT	CASSYSITSGTGENSPLHF
.	TRBJ1-2	TRBV6-5	.	TGTGCCAGCAGTTACTCGATCCGGGGAGACTATGGCTACACCTTC	CASSYSIRGDYGYTF
.	TRBJ2-3	TRBV7-3	many	TGTGCCAGCAGCTTAGCAGATACGCAGTATTTT	CASSLADTQYF
.	TRBJ2-5	TRBV20-1	.	TGCAGTGCTGGGGGGGACAGGCCCGAAGAGACCCAGTACTTC	CSAGGDRPEETQYF
.	TRBJ1-3	TRBV14	.	TGTGCCAGCAGGAAAATGGGATCTGGAAACACCATATATTTT	CASRKMGSGNTIYF
.	TRBJ1-6	TRBV15	.	TGTGCCACCAGCAGAGGCCGAGGGGACGCCTATAATTCACCCCTCCACTTT	CATSRGRGDAYNSPLHF
TRBD2	TRBJ2-3	TRBV12-3/TRBV12-4	.	TGTGCCAGCAGCTCCGGCCGGGATAGCGGGGGGGCAGATACGCAGTATTTT	CASSSGRDSGGADTQYF
.	TRBJ1-3	TRBV30	.	TGTGCCTGGAGTACAGGAAACACCATATATTTT	CAWSTGNTIYF
.	TRBJ2-3	TRBV27	few	TGTGCCAGCAGTTCGCTGGTGTTTGATACGCAGTATTTT	CASSSLVFDTQYF